This note documents a single T cell receptor (beta chain) sequence. The target of this receptor is not known. No per-base quality is available; no much larger clone lies one base away. This sample stems from a study of vaccination and CD4 T cells after COVID-19 (dated by TCRdb to 2021 to 2024). For the study in its entirety: In the convalescent cohort there were six males and four females, among whom were two Hispanic individuals, seven Caucasians, two Asians and one multiracial person. Post-vaccine blood samples were taken a median of about 70 days after the second vaccine dose, with a range of roughly 13 to 250 days. In roughly 11 COVID-19 convalescent patients and a handful of infection-naive healthy vaccine recipients, the spike-specific CD4+ TCR repertoire before mRNA vaccination was compared with the repertoire after mRNA vaccination. Two doses of either the Pfizer-BioNTech BNT162b2 vaccine (n=8) or the Moderna mRNA-1273 vaccine (n=2) were administered to participants. Control cultures received a CEFX viral epitope pool as the positive control, an HIV-1 Nef peptide pool as the negative control, or no peptide. For stimulating the cultures, overlapping spike peptide pools were used, derived from SARS-CoV-2 as well as from the common cold coronaviruses HCoV-NL63, HCoV-OC43 and HCoV-229E. Post-COVID blood samples from convalescent patients were collected a median of roughly 100 days after diagnosis, with a range of 35 to 161 days. An earlier paper using these donors assessed, at the TCR clonotype level, memory CD4+ T cell crossreactivity between SARS-CoV-2 and common cold coronavirus spike proteins.

Its CDR3 holds 15 amino acids, cysteine through phenylalanine. Just CDR3 DNA is preserved here, 45 bases in frame from base 1. Relative to germline, V is missing 5 bases and J is missing 4 bases, with 7 bases of the junction outside any gene match. Paper-wide results and their limitations: The median number of SARS-CoV-2-reactive clonotypes rose from 20 to 25 after infection to a few dozen after vaccination, but the change was not significant. Of the vaccine-specific clones in convalescent patients, 304 of 307, or nearly all, reacted only to SARS-CoV-2 spike and did not cross-react with common cold coronaviruses. Relatively few convalescent patients were included in the study, and early timepoints after natural infection were not analyzed. Among convalescent patients, a median 86.3% of the SARS-CoV-2-reactive clones seen after vaccination appeared only after vaccination, which suggests priming specific to the vaccine.

Sample treatment or condition, as interpreted from the label and publication: roughly 11-day PBMC culture with coronavirus spike peptide pools or control peptides (ViraFEST assay). CD4+ T cells from unexposed donors were collected before the COVID-19 pandemic (2011-2018). The study used the ViraFEST assay, which expanded antigen-specific T cells with peptide pools and then identified expanded clonotypes by TCR sequencing. Each well held approximately 2 million PBMCs cultured in IMDM containing about 5% human AB serum and around 9.2 IU/ml IL-2, with roughly 10 ug/ml peptide pools added. On days 3 and 7, half of the culture medium was replaced with fresh IL-2-containing medium. After nine to eleven days of culture, CD4+ T cells were isolated by negative selection with the EasySep CD4+ T cell isolation kit. As far as cell numbers permitted, CD4+ T cells from unexposed donors were tested for reactivity against SARS-CoV-2 S and N as well as four spike pools from common cold coronaviruses. Ficoll-Paque Plus gradient centrifugation was used to isolate PBMCs from whole blood, and the isolated PBMCs were then either used fresh or cryopreserved at -140C. Each culture condition was generally run in triplicate wells. Leukapheresis product for the unexposed donors was purchased commercially.

The method behind the library was PCR. DNA from cultured CD4+ T cells was subjected to TCR sequencing with the Oncomine TCR Beta short-read assay at the Johns Hopkins FTIC core. Genomic DNA was extracted from the cultured CD4+ T cells with the QIAamp micro DNA kit. The Oncomine TCR Beta libraries from cultured CD4+ T cells were pooled using unique dual indexes and then sequenced on an Illumina iSeq 100. Regarding the original processing steps: Non-productive sequences were removed, and CDR3s that did not start with C, did not end with F or W, or were shorter than 7 amino acids were discarded. The MANAFEST web application was used to identify antigen-specific clonotypes by comparing peptide-stimulated wells against reference wells and other culture wells. Positive clones required FDR below 0.05, an odds ratio above 5, and productive frequency above 0.1% in at least two of three replicate wells. A clonotype counted as cross-reactive if it showed significant expansion both in the SARS-CoV-2 spike wells and in at least one common cold coronavirus spike condition. Using R version 3.6.1, CDR3 homology was evaluated through Levenshtein distances (stringdist) along with unrooted phylogenetic trees (ape). TCRdb reprocessing: public reads trimmed at Q25 with fastp, clones called with MiXCR, in-frame beta chains kept. Rows with a matching CDR3 protein are joined into one entry that keeps the most common DNA and genes. TCRdb, not the original authors, processed these V and J calls. The sample table shows 6,500 to 8,000 distinct CDR3 sequences, and around 50% are seen once. The ten largest clones represent approximately 24% of the sample.

The sequence was collected from a human donor in good health. The V gene is TRBV12-3 or TRBV12-4 and the J gene is TRBJ2-2; TRBD1 agrees with 7 junctional bases. Sequenced sample: CD4+ T cells from blood, cultured in vitro. Here is the DNA: TGTGCCAGCAGTCTACCGGGACAGATCACCGGGGAGCTGTTTTTT. This gives the protein CASSLPGQITGELFF.